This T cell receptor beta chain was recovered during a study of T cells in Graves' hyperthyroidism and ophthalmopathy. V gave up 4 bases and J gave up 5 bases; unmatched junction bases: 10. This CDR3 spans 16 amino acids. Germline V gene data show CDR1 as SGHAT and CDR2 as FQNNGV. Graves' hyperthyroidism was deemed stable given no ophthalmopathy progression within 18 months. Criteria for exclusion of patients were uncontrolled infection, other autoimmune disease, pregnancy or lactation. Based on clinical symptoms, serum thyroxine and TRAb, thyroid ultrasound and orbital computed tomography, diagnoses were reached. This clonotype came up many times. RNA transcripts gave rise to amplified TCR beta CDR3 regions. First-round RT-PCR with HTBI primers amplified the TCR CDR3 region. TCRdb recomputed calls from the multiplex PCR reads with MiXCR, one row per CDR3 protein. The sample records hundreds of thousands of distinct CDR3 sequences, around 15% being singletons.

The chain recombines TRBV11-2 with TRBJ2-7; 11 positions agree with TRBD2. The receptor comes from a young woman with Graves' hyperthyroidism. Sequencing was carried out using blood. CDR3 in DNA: TGTGCCAGCAGCTGGTTGATAGCGGGAGGGTACGACGAGCAGTACTTC. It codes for CASSWLIAGGYDEQYF.